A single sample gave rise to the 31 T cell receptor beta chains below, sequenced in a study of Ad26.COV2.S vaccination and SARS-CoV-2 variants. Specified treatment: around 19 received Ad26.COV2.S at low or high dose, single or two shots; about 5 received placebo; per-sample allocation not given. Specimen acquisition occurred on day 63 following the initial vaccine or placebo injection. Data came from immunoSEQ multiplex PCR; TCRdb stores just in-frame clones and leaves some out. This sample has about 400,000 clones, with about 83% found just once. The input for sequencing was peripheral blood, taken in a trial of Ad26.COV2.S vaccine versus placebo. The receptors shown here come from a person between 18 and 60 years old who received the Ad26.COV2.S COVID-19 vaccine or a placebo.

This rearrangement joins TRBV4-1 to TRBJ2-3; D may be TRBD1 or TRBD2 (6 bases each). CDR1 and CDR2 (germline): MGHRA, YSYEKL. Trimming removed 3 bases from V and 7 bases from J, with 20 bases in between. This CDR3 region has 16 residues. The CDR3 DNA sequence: TGCGCCAGCAGCCAGGACTTTGCTGGGGGGACAAATACGCAGTATTTT. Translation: CASSQDFAGGTNTQYF.

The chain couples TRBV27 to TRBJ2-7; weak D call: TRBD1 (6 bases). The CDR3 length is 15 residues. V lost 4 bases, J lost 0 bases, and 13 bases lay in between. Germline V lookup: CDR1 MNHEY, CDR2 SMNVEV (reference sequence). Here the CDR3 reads CASSSRQASSYEQYF. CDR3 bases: TGTGCCAGCAGTTCCAGACAGGCTAGCTCCTACGAGCAGTACTTC.

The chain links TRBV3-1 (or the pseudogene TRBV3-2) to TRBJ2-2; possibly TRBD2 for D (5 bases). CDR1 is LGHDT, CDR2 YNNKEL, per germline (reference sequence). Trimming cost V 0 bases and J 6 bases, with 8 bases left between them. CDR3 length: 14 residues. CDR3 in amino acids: CASSQDGGPGELFF. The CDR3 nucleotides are TGTGCCAGCAGCCAAGATGGAGGACCCGGGGAGCTGTTTTTT.

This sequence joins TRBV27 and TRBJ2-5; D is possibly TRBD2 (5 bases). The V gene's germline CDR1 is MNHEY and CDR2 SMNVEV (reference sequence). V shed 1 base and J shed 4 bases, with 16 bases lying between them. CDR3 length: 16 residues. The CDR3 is CASSLYPPSGGETQYF. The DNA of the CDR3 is TGTGCCAGCAGTTTATACCCCCCCAGCGGCGGAGAGACCCAGTACTTC.

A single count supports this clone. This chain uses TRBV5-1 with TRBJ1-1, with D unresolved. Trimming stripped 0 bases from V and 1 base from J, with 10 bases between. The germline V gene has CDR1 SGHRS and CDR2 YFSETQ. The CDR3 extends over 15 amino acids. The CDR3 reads CASSLAAAGNTEAFF. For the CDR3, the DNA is TGCGCCAGCAGCTTGGCTGCTGCGGGGAACACTGAAGCTTTCTTT.

Written as DNA, the CDR3 is TGTGCCAGCAGCCAAGCGGTTAGAGCTAGGGGCTACACCTTC. This codes for CASSQAVRARGYTF. The chain uses TRBV14 and TRBJ1-2, with no clear D. This CDR3 comprises 14 residues. Trimming took off 1 base at V and 8 bases at J, with 14 bases between the two ends. CDR1 and CDR2 (germline): SGHDN, FVKESK.

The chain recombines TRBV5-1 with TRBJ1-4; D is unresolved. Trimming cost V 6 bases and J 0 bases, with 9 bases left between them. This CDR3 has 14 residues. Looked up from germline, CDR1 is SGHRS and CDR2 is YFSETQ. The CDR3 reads CASTQDPTNEKLFF. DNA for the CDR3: TGCGCCAGCACCCAGGACCCAACTAATGAAAAACTGTTTTTT.

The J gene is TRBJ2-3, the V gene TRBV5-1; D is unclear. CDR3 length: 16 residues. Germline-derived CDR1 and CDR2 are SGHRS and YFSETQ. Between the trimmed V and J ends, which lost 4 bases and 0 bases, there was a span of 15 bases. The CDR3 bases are TGCGCCAGCAGCGCCGATCGGACGCCTAGCACAGATACGCAGTATTTT. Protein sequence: CASSADRTPSTDTQYF.

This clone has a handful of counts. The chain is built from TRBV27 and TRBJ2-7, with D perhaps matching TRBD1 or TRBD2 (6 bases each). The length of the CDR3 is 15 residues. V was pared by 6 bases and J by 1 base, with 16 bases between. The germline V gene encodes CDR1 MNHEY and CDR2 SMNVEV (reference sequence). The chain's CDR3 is CASSRAGEVSYEQYF. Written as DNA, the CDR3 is TGTGCCAGCAGCCGCGCAGGGGAGGTTTCCTACGAGCAGTACTTC.

In nucleotides, the CDR3 is TGTGCCAGCAGCCATTCTAGACAGGGGGCAAACATTCAGTACTTC. Encoded protein: CASSHSRQGANIQYF. The chain combines TRBV3-1 (or the pseudogene TRBV3-2) with TRBJ2-4, with TRBD1 identical over 10 bases. The germline V gene encodes CDR1 LGHDT and CDR2 YNNKEL (reference sequence). With 3 bases clipped from V and 6 bases from J, the junction kept 5 bases outside the gene matches. The CDR3 spans 15 residues.

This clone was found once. The CDR3 DNA sequence: TGTGCCAGCAGTGATCGGGGGACCTACAGGGCAAGGGCTGAAGCTTTCTTT. Residues: CASSDRGTYRARAEAFF. The chain employs TRBV2 and TRBJ1-1; maybe TRBD1 (6 bases). The length of the CDR3 is 17 residues. V was cut by 3 bases and J by 6 bases, with 23 bases left in between. In germline, CDR1 is SNHLY, CDR2 FYNNEI. The whole variable domain, remainder taken from reference TRBV2 and TRBJ1-1, is EPEVTQTPSHQVTQMGQEVILRCVPISNHLYFYWYRQILGQKVEFLVSFYNNEISEKSEIFDDQFSVERPDGSNFTLKIRSTKLEDSAMYFCASSDRGTYRARAEAFFGQGTRLTVV.

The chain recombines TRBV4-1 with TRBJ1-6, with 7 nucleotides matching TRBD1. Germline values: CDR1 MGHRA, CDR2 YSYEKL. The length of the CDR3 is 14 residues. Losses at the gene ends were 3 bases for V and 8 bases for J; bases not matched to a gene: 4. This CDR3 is CASSQGRGYSPLHF. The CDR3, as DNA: TGCGCCAGCAGCCAGGGCAGGGGGTATTCACCCCTCCACTTT.

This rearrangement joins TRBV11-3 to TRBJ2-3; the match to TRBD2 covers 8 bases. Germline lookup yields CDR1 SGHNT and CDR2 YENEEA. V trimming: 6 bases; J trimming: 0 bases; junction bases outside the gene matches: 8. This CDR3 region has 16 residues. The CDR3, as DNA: TGTGCCAGCAGTTCGAGCGGGAGTCTTAGCACAGATACGCAGTATTTT. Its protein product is CASSSSGSLSTDTQYF.

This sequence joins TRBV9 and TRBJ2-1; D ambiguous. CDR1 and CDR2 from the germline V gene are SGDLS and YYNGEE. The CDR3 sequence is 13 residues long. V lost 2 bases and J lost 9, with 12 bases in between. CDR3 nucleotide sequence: TGTGCCAGCAGCGTCGCCGTCCGAAGTGAGCAGTTCTTC. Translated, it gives CASSVAVRSEQFF.

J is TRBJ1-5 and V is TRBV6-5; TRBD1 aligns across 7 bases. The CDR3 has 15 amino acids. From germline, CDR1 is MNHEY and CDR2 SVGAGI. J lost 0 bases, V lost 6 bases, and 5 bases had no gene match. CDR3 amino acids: CASSRDSYSNQPQHF. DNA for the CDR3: TGTGCCAGCAGCAGGGACAGCTATAGCAATCAGCCCCAGCATTTT.

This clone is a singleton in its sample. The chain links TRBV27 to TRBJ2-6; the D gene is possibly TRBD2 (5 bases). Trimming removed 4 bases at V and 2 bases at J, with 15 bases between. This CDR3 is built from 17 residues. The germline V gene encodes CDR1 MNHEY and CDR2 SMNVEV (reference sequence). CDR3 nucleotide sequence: TGTGCCAGCAGTTCTAGCCCTCAGTTAGCTGGGGCCAACGTCCTGACTTTC. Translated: CASSSSPQLAGANVLTF.

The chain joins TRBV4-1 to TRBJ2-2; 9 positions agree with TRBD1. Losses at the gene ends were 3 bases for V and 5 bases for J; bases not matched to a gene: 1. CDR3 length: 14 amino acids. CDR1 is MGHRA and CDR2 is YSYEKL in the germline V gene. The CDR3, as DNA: TGCGCCAGCAGCCAGGGACAGGGTACCGGGGAGCTGTTTTTT. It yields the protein CASSQGQGTGELFF.

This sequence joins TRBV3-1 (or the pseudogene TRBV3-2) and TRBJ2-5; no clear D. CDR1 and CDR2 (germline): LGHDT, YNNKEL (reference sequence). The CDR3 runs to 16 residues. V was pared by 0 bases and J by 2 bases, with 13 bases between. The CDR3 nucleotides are TGTGCCAGCAGCCAAGATATCGACGAGGATCAAGAGACCCAGTACTTC. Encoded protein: CASSQDIDEDQETQYF.

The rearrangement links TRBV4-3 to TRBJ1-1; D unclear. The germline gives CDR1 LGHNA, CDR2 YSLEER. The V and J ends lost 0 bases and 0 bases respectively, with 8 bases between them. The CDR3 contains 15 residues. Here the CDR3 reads CASSQDEALNTEAFF. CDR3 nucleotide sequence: TGCGCCAGCAGCCAAGATGAGGCCCTGAACACTGAAGCTTTCTTT.

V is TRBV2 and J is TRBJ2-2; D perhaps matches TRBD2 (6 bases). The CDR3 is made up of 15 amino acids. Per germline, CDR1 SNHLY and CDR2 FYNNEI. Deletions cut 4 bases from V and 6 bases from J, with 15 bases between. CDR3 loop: CASSGNTGGPGELFF. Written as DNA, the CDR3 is TGTGCCAGCAGTGGGAACACCGGGGGTCCCGGGGAGCTGTTTTTT.

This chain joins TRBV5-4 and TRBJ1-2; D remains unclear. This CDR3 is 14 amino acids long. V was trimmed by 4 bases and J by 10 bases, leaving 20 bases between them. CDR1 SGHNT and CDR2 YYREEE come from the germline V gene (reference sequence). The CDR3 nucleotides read TGTGCCAGCAGCCCTTTGGGAGGGTCTCGCTCCTACACCTTC. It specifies CASSPLGGSRSYTF.

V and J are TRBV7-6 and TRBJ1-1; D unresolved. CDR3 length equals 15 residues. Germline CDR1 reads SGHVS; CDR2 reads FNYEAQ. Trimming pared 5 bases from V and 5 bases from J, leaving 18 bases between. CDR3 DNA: TGTGCCAGCAGCCCAATCGCCGGCAGAAGAACTGAAGCTTTCTTT. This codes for CASSPIAGRRTEAFF.

This CDR3 is CASSYSAGSKLFF. The DNA for the CDR3 is TGTGCCAGCAGTTACTCGGCCGGTTCGAAACTGTTTTTT. The chain is built from TRBV6-5 and TRBJ1-4; D unclear. The CDR3 covers 13 residues. Between the trimmed V and J ends, which lost 0 bases and 11 bases, there was a span of 10 bases. Germline-derived CDR1 and CDR2 are MNHEY and SVGAGI.

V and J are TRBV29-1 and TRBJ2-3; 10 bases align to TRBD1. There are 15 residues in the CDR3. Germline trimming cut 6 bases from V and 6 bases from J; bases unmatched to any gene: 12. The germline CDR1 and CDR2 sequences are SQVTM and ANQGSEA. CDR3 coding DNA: TGCAGCGTGGGGTTAAGGGACAGGGGCTTCGATACGCAGTATTTT. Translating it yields CSVGLRDRGFDTQYF.

CDR3 coding DNA: TGTGCCAGCAGCCCTGGACAGGGAATAGGAGGCTACACCTTC. Its protein product is CASSPGQGIGGYTF. The J gene is TRBJ1-2, the V gene TRBV7-6, with 8 bases that match TRBD1. The trim removed 5 bases at V and 8 bases at J, leaving 10 bases unmatched. Germline V gene data show CDR1 as SGHVS and CDR2 as FNYEAQ. This CDR3 has 14 residues. Full variable domain (missing parts from reference TRBV7-6 and TRBJ1-2): GAGVSQSPRYKVTKRGQDVALRCDPISGHVSLYWYRQALGQGPEFLTYFNYEAQQDKSGLPNDRFSAERPEGSISTLTIQRTEQRDSAMYRCASSPGQGIGGYTFGSGTRLTVV.

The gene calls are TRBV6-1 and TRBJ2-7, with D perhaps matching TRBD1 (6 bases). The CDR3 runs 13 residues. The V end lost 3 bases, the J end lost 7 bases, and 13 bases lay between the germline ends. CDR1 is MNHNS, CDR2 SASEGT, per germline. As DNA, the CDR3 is TGTGCCAGCAGTGACAACAGGGTAGGGGAGCAGTACTTC. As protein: CASSDNRVGEQYF.

In DNA form, the CDR3 reads TGTGCCAGCAGCCGGAACAGGGTGGATGAGCAGTTCTTC. It encodes CASSRNRVDEQFF. This chain joins TRBV27 and TRBJ2-1; tentatively, D is TRBD1 (6 bases). Germline V gives CDR1 MNHEY, CDR2 SMNVEV (reference sequence). V lost 6 bases to trimming and J lost 8 bases, with 14 bases between them. This CDR3 spans 13 amino acids.

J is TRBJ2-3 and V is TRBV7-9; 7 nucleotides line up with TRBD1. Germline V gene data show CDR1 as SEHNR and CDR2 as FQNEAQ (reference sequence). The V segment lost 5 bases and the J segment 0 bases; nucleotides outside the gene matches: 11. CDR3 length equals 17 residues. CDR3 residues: CASSLYTGTASTDTQYF. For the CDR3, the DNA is TGTGCCAGCAGCCTTTACACCGGGACAGCTAGCACAGATACGCAGTATTTT.

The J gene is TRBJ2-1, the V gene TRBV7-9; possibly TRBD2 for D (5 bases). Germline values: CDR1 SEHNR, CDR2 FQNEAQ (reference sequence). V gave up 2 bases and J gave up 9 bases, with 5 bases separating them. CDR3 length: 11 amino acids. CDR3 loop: CASSLRGEQFF. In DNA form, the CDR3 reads TGTGCCAGCAGCTTACGGGGTGAGCAGTTCTTC.

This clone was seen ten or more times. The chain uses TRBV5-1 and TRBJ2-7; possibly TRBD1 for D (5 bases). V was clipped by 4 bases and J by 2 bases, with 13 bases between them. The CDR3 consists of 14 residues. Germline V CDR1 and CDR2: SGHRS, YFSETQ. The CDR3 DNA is TGCGCCAGCAGCCCGCAAGGGGATACCTACGAGCAGTACTTC. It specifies CASSPQGDTYEQYF.

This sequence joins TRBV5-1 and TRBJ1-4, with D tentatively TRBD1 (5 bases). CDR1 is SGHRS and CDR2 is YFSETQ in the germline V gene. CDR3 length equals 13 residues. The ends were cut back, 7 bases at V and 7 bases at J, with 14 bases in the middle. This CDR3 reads CASAVGTGEKLFF. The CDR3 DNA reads TGCGCCAGCGCGGTGGGGACGGGTGAAAAACTGTTTTTT.